This T cell receptor beta chain was sequenced for a study of CD8 T cells in Susac syndrome. Overall study findings and caveats: None of the CD4+ T cell repertoires in Susac syndrome showed clonal expansion.

V lost 0 bases, J lost 2 bases, and 10 bases lay in between. Germline values: CDR1 SGHRS, CDR2 YFSETQ. This CDR3 has 15 amino acids. While CD8+ and CD4+ T cells were isolated negatively, TEMRA cells were enriched by FACS. A word on this clonotype: Its antigen is not identified.

After extraction with the RNeasy kit, about 0.45 to 1 ug of the RNA was reverse transcribed using random hexamers. TCRdb re-derived calls from the immunoSEQ multiplex PCR reads in MiXCR, one entry per CDR3 protein. The sample shows approximately 180,000 distinct CDR3 sequences, roughly 94% of them seen only once. The source material was CD4+ T cells from PBMCs. The rearrangement uses TRBV5-1 and TRBJ2-3; D is ambiguous. This sequence was found in a human donor with Susac syndrome. The CDR3 sequence is CASSLEGRITDTQYF. CDR3 sequence (DNA): TGCGCCAGCAGCTTGGAGGGCAGGATCACAGATACGCAGTATTTT.